The 21 T cell receptor beta chains presented below share a single source sample, sequenced in a study of somatic mutations in cytotoxic T cells in rheumatoid arthritis. The protocol was immunoSEQ multiplex PCR, while the TCRdb copy is restricted to in-frame clones and leaves out a portion. The repertoire holds some 14,000 clones, with less than 85% as singletons. The sample was CD8+ T cells sorted from blood. The receptors shown here come from an adult with rheumatoid arthritis.

The V and J genes are TRBV4-1 and TRBJ1-1, with D possibly being TRBD1 (5 bases). The CDR3 has 15 residues. The germline V and J ends were trimmed by 0 bases and 4 bases, with 12 bases remaining between them. Germline values: CDR1 MGHRA, CDR2 YSYEKL. Written as DNA, the CDR3 is TGCGCCAGCAGCCAAGACGGGGGGTTGGGCACTGAAGCTTTCTTT. The encoded protein is CASSQDGGLGTEAFF.

The chain recombines TRBV11-2 with TRBJ1-1; TRBD1 might be the D (5 bases). Germline CDR1 and CDR2: SGHAT and FQNNGV. This CDR3 is 17 amino acids long. V lost 0 bases and J lost 11, with 25 bases in between. The CDR3 is CASSLDFRVEVELRAFF. The CDR3 DNA reads as TGTGCCAGCAGCTTAGATTTCAGGGTGGAGGTAGAATTACGGGCTTTCTTT.

The gene calls are TRBV10-3 and TRBJ2-7, with unresolved D. The ends were cut back, 8 bases at V and 0 bases at J, with 11 bases in the middle. The CDR3 consists of 13 residues. Germline lookup yields CDR1 ENHRY and CDR2 SYGVKD. DNA of the CDR3: TGTGCCATCGGGTCGGCTGACTCCTACGAGCAGTACTTC. It yields the protein CAIGSADSYEQYF.

The J gene is TRBJ2-3, the V gene TRBV14; no definite D call. There are 11 residues in the CDR3. Trimming left V 3 bases short and J 4 bases short, with 2 bases between. Germline CDR1 reads SGHDN; CDR2 reads FVKESK. The CDR3 is CASSHPDTQYF. The CDR3 nucleotides read TGTGCCAGCAGCCACCCAGATACGCAGTATTTT. Full variable domain (remainder filled in from reference TRBV14 and TRBJ2-3): EAGVTQFPSHSVIEKGQTVTLRCDPISGHDNLYWYRRVMGKEIKFLLHFVKESKQDESGMPNNRFLAERTGGTYSTLKVQPAELEDSGVYFCASSHPDTQYFGPGTRLTVL.

The chain couples TRBV27 to TRBJ2-7, with 8 bases identical to TRBD1. CDR1 is MNHEY, CDR2 SMNVEV, per germline (reference sequence). V shed 5 bases and J 2 bases; nucleotides not matched to a gene: 11. This CDR3 spans 16 amino acids. The CDR3 coding sequence is TGTGCCAGCAGTCCACCTAGGGACAGGACCCCCTACGAGCAGTACTTC. It codes for CASSPPRDRTPYEQYF.

The chain employs TRBV28 and TRBJ2-3; tentatively, D is TRBD2 (5 bases). V shed 4 bases and J shed 4 bases, with 12 bases lying between them. Germline CDR1 MDHEN, CDR2 SYDVKM. This CDR3 contains 14 residues. CDR3 nucleotide sequence: TGTGCCAGCAGTTGGGCGGGTGGGTCAGATACGCAGTATTTT. Translating it yields CASSWAGGSDTQYF.

The chain links TRBV29-1 to TRBJ1-2; D is unclear. The V gene lost 0 bases and the J gene lost 5 bases, with 13 bases spanning the gap. Germline values: CDR1 SQVTM, CDR2 ANQGSEA. The CDR3 contains 14 residues. The CDR3 DNA reads TGCAGCGTTGAAGATTGGGCCCGGTTTTATGGCTACACCTTC. Translation: CSVEDWARFYGYTF.

The gene calls are TRBV7-9 and TRBJ1-1, with TRBD1 identical over 9 bases. Germline V gives CDR1 SEHNR, CDR2 FQNEAQ (reference sequence). The CDR3 has 14 amino acids. Unmatched junction bases numbered 7, after V lost 5 bases and J lost 6 bases. The CDR3 here is CASSARDREPEAFF. The CDR3, as DNA: TGTGCCAGCAGCGCCCGGGACAGGGAACCTGAAGCTTTCTTT.

The chain is built from TRBV4-1 and TRBJ2-6; 10 bases fit TRBD1. This CDR3 is 18 amino acids long. Trimming at V came to 4 bases and at J to 0 bases, leaving 6 bases not matched to a gene. Germline CDR1 MGHRA, CDR2 YSYEKL. CDR3 region: CASSPSGQGPSGANVLTF. CDR3 bases: TGCGCCAGCAGCCCCTCGGGACAGGGGCCCTCTGGGGCCAACGTCCTGACTTTC.

The chain couples TRBV6-5 to TRBJ2-7; D is ambiguous. The V gene lost 2 bases and the J gene lost 3 bases, with 11 bases spanning the gap. This CDR3 is 14 amino acids long. Germline assignment: CDR1 MNHEY and CDR2 SVGAGI. The CDR3 sequence is CASSYGSLDYEQYF. The CDR3 nucleotides read TGTGCCAGCAGTTACGGGTCTCTTGACTACGAGCAGTACTTC.

The CDR3 sequence: CASRANTGELFF. The CDR3 region has the DNA TGTGCCAGCAGGGCTAACACCGGGGAGCTGTTTTTT. The chain joins TRBV6-5 to TRBJ2-2; D unclear. The CDR3 spans 12 residues. CDR1 MNHEY and CDR2 SVGAGI come from the germline V gene. Trimming removed 6 bases at V and 2 bases at J, with 4 bases between.

V and J are TRBV28 and TRBJ2-3, with 9 bases fitting TRBD1. V gave up 5 bases and J gave up 2 bases; unmatched junction bases: 5. Germline-derived CDR1 and CDR2 are MDHEN and SYDVKM. The CDR3 runs to 15 residues. CDR3 in amino acids: CASSPGQGPTDTQYF. The CDR3 DNA sequence: TGTGCCAGCAGTCCAGGACAGGGGCCCACAGATACGCAGTATTTT.

This clone was detected only once. This chain links TRBV30 with TRBJ1-6; TRBD1 matches 7 bases. After removal of 0 bases from V and 3 bases from J, the junction contained 8 bases not matched to a gene. In germline, CDR1 is GTSNPN, CDR2 SVGIG (reference sequence). The CDR3 extends over 17 amino acids. The CDR3 nucleotides are TGTGCCTGGAGTGTACTCCGAGGGGGCTTCTATAATTCACCCCTCCACTTT. Translated, it gives CAWSVLRGGFYNSPLHF. Full variable domain (rest looked up from reference TRBV30 and TRBJ1-6): SQTIHQWPATLVQPVGSPLSLECTVEGTSNPNLYWYRQAAGRGLQLLFYSVGIGQISSEVPQNLSASRPQDRQFILSSKKLLLSDSGFYLCAWSVLRGGFYNSPLHFGNGTRLTVT.

The rearrangement uses TRBV29-1 and TRBJ2-7; D possibly corresponds to TRBD2 (6 bases). Germline V gene data show CDR1 as SQVTM and CDR2 as ANQGSEA. The CDR3 sequence is 13 residues long. The germline V and J ends were trimmed by 5 bases and 2 bases, with 13 bases remaining between them. CDR3 nucleotide sequence: TGCAGCGTTTTAGGAGGGGCCACCTACGAGCAGTACTTC. As protein: CSVLGGATYEQYF.

This chain joins TRBV27 and TRBJ1-5; maybe TRBD1 (6 bases). The CDR3 length is 15 residues. V gave up 4 bases and J gave up 12 bases, with 22 bases separating them. Per the germline V gene, CDR1 is MNHEY and CDR2 is SMNVEV (reference sequence). The CDR3 protein is CASSYTGTQRGYQHF. The CDR3 region has the DNA TGTGCCAGCAGTTATACCGGGACTCAAAGGGGGTACCAGCATTTT.

This sequence joins TRBV7-9 and TRBJ2-5, with 11 bases matching TRBD1. The CDR3 runs 16 residues. Germline V gives CDR1 SEHNR, CDR2 FQNEAQ (reference sequence). J was trimmed by 5 bases and V by 5 bases; bases with no gene match: 10. The CDR3 DNA is TGTGCCAGCAGCGTCCCGCGGACAGGGGGCGACGAGACCCAGTACTTC. It specifies CASSVPRTGGDETQYF.

This sequence joins TRBV5-6 and TRBJ2-7, with D possibly being TRBD1 (6 bases). The CDR3 has 17 amino acids. V lost 3 bases and J lost 0, with 19 bases in between. In germline, CDR1 is SGHDT, CDR2 YYEEEE. The CDR3 bases are TGTGCCAGCAGCTCTACCCCGGGACACAGAAGCTCCTACGAGCAGTACTTC. This encodes CASSSTPGHRSSYEQYF. Based on the CDR3 plus reference TRBV5-6 and TRBJ2-7, the full variable domain is DAGVTQSPTHLIKTRGQQVTLRCSPKSGHDTVSWYQQALGQGPQFIFQYYEEEERQRGNFPDRFSGHQFPNYSSELNVNALLLGDSALYLCASSSTPGHRSSYEQYFGPGTRLTVT.

This clone was counted only a few times. The V call is TRBV28, the J call TRBJ1-5; possibly TRBD1 for D (5 bases). Germline values: CDR1 MDHEN, CDR2 SYDVKM. V was clipped by 3 bases and J by 7 bases, with 16 bases between them. The CDR3 sequence is 15 residues long. The CDR3 loop reads CASSFGAGFRQPQHF. As DNA, the CDR3 is TGTGCCAGCAGTTTTGGGGCAGGGTTTCGACAGCCCCAGCATTTT.

The chain joins TRBV25-1 to TRBJ2-1; D gene uncertain. The V end was cut by 5 bases, the J end by 6 bases, with 2 bases between. Germline V gene data show CDR1 as MGHDK and CDR2 as SYGVNS. The CDR3 is made up of 10 amino acids. The CDR3 bases are TGTGCCAGCAGTTTCAATGAGCAGTTCTTC. It yields the protein CASSFNEQFF.

This chain uses TRBV11-2 with TRBJ2-2, with D maybe TRBD1 (6 bases). CDR3 length equals 17 residues. V lost 5 bases and J lost 9, with 25 bases in between. Germline V gives CDR1 SGHAT, CDR2 FQNNGV. The chain's CDR3 is CASSQSRRGFTSRELFF. DNA for the CDR3: TGTGCCAGCAGCCAGAGCCGCAGGGGATTCACATCGCGGGAGCTGTTTTTT.

The chain couples TRBV2 to TRBJ2-1; possibly TRBD2 for D (5 bases). The V gene's germline CDR1 is SNHLY and CDR2 FYNNEI. The V and J ends lost 1 base and 8 bases respectively, with 15 bases between them. CDR3 length equals 15 residues. CDR3 DNA sequence: TGTGCCAGCAGTGAAGGGGTGGGAGTTGGGGATGAGCAGTTCTTC. It encodes CASSEGVGVGDEQFF.